The source of this T cell receptor (beta chain) is a study of T cell responses to AZD1222 COVID-19 vaccine. The repertoire was sequenced with immunoSEQ multiplex PCR; TCRdb's copy has only in-frame clones and lacks some. The sample shows over 75,000 clones, 80% to 90% of them seen only once. The germline CDR1 and CDR2 sequences are MDHEN and SYDVKM. V was cut by 5 bases and J by 0 bases, with 13 bases left in between. This CDR3 contains 15 residues. The rearrangement links TRBV28 to TRBJ1-2; no definite D call. This sequence originates from an adult who received the AZD1222 COVID-19 vaccine. The sample was peripheral blood, taken 28 days after the second AZD1222 dose. CDR3 DNA: TGTGCCAGCAGTGTACCGACACCGACTAACTATGGCTACACCTTC. It specifies CASSVPTPTNYGYTF.